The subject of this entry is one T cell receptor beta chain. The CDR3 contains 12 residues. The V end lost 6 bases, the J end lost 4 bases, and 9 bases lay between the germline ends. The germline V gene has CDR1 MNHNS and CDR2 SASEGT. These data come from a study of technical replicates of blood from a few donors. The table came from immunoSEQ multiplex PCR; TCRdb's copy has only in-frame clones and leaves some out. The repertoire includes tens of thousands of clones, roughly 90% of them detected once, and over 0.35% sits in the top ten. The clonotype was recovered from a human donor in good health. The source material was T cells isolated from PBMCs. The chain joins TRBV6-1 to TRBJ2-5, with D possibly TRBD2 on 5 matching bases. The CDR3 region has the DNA TGTGCCAGCAGCGAGAGGGCAGAGACCCAGTACTTC. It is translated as CASSERAETQYF.